A single sample gave rise to the 15 T cell receptor beta chains below, sequenced in a study of blood T cell repertoires in COVID-19. Measured with immunoSEQ multiplex PCR; TCRdb has only the in-frame clones, and not every one. The sample yields roughly 120,000 clones, 87% seen once. Input material: peripheral blood. The receptor source for this set is a human donor in a cohort sampled during active COVID-19.

The chain combines TRBV30 with TRBJ1-2; D unresolved. Trimming cost V 8 bases and J 0 bases, with 13 bases left between them. Germline CDR1 is GTSNPN and CDR2 is SVGIG (reference sequence). The CDR3 consists of 13 residues. CDR3 DNA: TGTGCCCGGGCTGCGGAATCTAACTATGGCTACACCTTC. Amino acid sequence: CARAAESNYGYTF.

V and J are TRBV7-2 and TRBJ2-1, with 14 bases matching TRBD2. The CDR3 has 15 amino acids. V shed 5 bases and J 7 bases; nucleotides not matched to a gene: 4. CDR1 is SGHTA and CDR2 is FQGNSA in the germline V gene. CDR3 DNA sequence: TGTGCCAGCAGCCGGAGACTAGCGGGAGGGAATGAGCAGTTCTTC. It yields the protein CASSRRLAGGNEQFF.

The rearrangement joins TRBV19 to TRBJ2-6; 7 bases agree with TRBD1. CDR1 is LNHDA, CDR2 SQIVND, per germline (reference sequence). This CDR3 has 16 residues. V lost 6 bases to trimming and J lost 4 bases; unmatched junction nucleotides: 9. This CDR3 reads CASSSRGLTGANVLTF. In nucleotides, the CDR3 is TGTGCCAGTAGCAGCAGGGGGTTGACAGGGGCCAACGTCCTGACTTTC.

The V call is TRBV28, the J call TRBJ1-1; D unresolved. Germline loops: CDR1 MDHEN, CDR2 SYDVKM. The CDR3 sequence is 12 residues long. V lost 5 bases and J 5 bases, leaving 9 bases between the germline ends. CDR3 in amino acids: CASSPGRTEAFF. As DNA, the CDR3 is TGTGCCAGCAGTCCGGGTAGGACTGAAGCTTTCTTT.

The chain couples TRBV29-1 to TRBJ1-1; D ambiguous. The V end lost 4 bases, the J end lost 1 base, and 7 bases lay between the germline ends. The CDR3 runs to 12 residues. Germline CDR1 reads SQVTM; CDR2 reads ANQGSEA. DNA for the CDR3: TGCAGCGTTGCAGGTGGGAACACTGAAGCTTTCTTT. It yields the protein CSVAGGNTEAFF.

The chain uses TRBV7-9 and TRBJ2-4; 10 positions agree with TRBD2. This CDR3 region has 16 residues. Trimming at V came to 5 bases and at J to 0 bases, leaving 4 bases not matched to a gene. Germline CDR1 and CDR2: SEHNR and FQNEAQ (reference sequence). The CDR3 sequence is CASSHGLAVAKNIQYF. CDR3 nucleotides: TGTGCCAGCAGCCACGGACTAGCGGTAGCCAAAAACATTCAGTACTTC. Full variable domain (remainder filled in from reference TRBV7-9 and TRBJ2-4): DTGVSQNPRHKITKRGQNVTFRCDPISEHNRLYWYRQTLGQGPEFLTYFQNEAQLEKSRLLSDRFSAERPKGSFSTLEIQRTEQGDSAMYLCASSHGLAVAKNIQYFGAGTRLSVL.

The gene calls are TRBV11-2 and TRBJ2-7; TRBD2 matches at 10 bases. CDR1 is SGHAT and CDR2 is FQNNGV in the germline V gene. The CDR3 has 15 residues. V lost 1 base and J lost 4; bases outside the gene matches: 4. For the CDR3, the DNA is TGTGCCAGCAGCTTAGGGACTAGCGGATTTTACGAGCAGTACTTC. Protein product: CASSLGTSGFYEQYF.

The V call is TRBV19, the J call TRBJ2-7; D remains ambiguous. V lost 4 bases and J 0 bases, leaving 7 bases between the germline ends. From germline, CDR1 is LNHDA and CDR2 SQIVND (reference sequence). CDR3 length: 13 residues. The CDR3 sequence is CASSNPVSYEQYF. CDR3 nucleotides: TGTGCCAGTAGTAATCCAGTCTCCTACGAGCAGTACTTC.

The chain joins TRBV2 to TRBJ2-5; 9 bases match TRBD2. The V and J ends lost 6 bases and 2 bases, in that order; junction bases with no gene match: 7. Germline V gene sequence: CDR1 SNHLY, CDR2 FYNNEI. This CDR3 contains 15 residues. The CDR3 is CASSSQRGDQETQYF. The CDR3 DNA follows: TGTGCCAGCAGCTCCCAGCGGGGGGATCAAGAGACCCAGTACTTC.

The chain has TRBV19 and TRBJ2-2, with 7 bases identical to TRBD1. V lost 5 bases, J lost 6 bases, and 9 bases stayed unmatched. CDR1 LNHDA and CDR2 SQIVND come from the germline V gene (reference sequence). The CDR3 spans 15 residues. The CDR3 loop reads CASSGQGVGAGELFF. The CDR3 DNA is TGTGCCAGTAGTGGGCAGGGGGTGGGAGCCGGGGAGCTGTTTTTT.

The chain uses TRBV25-1 and TRBJ1-2; possibly TRBD1 for D (6 bases). Between the trimmed V and J ends, which lost 6 bases and 6 bases, there was a span of 14 bases. CDR3 length: 13 amino acids. Germline V gene lookup returns CDR1 MGHDK and CDR2 SYGVNS. The CDR3 loop reads CASRGAGTHGYTF. CDR3 sequence (DNA): TGTGCCAGCAGGGGGGCAGGGACACATGGCTACACCTTC.

This sequence joins TRBV6-6 and TRBJ1-1; no clear D gene. This CDR3 is 14 amino acids long. Trimming shortened V by 2 bases and J by 1 base, and 8 bases separated the two germline ends. Germline CDR1 reads MNHNY; CDR2 reads SVGAGI (reference sequence). The CDR3 nucleotides read TGTGCCAGCAGTTACGCCGGGAAGAACACTGAAGCTTTCTTT. Encoded protein: CASSYAGKNTEAFF.

This rearrangement joins TRBV29-1 to TRBJ2-4; TRBD2 aligns across 10 bases. In germline, CDR1 is SQVTM, CDR2 ANQGSEA. V dropped 3 bases and J dropped 1; count of bases not matched to a gene: 9. The CDR3 contains 17 residues. The CDR3 loop is CSVESHTSGAAKNIQYF. The DNA for the CDR3 is TGCAGCGTTGAGTCGCATACTAGCGGGGCGGCCAAAAACATTCAGTACTTC.

The CDR3 region has the DNA TGTGCCAGCAGCCCCGAGGGGCGGGAGTTTAATGAGCAGTTCTTC. Amino acid sequence: CASSPEGREFNEQFF. V usage is TRBV11-2 and J usage is TRBJ2-1, with TRBD2 matching 7 bases. The germline V gene has CDR1 SGHAT and CDR2 FQNNGV. Trimming cost V 5 bases and J 7 bases; bases outside gene matches: 11. This CDR3 is built from 15 residues.

This chain connects TRBV18 to TRBJ2-5, with 8 bases matching TRBD1. The CDR3 has 15 residues. V lost 6 bases to trimming and J lost 2 bases; unmatched junction nucleotides: 8. Germline V CDR1 and CDR2: KGHSH, LQKENI. CDR3 loop: CASSHTDRVQETQYF. As DNA, the CDR3 is TGTGCCAGCTCCCATACGGACAGGGTTCAAGAGACCCAGTACTTC.